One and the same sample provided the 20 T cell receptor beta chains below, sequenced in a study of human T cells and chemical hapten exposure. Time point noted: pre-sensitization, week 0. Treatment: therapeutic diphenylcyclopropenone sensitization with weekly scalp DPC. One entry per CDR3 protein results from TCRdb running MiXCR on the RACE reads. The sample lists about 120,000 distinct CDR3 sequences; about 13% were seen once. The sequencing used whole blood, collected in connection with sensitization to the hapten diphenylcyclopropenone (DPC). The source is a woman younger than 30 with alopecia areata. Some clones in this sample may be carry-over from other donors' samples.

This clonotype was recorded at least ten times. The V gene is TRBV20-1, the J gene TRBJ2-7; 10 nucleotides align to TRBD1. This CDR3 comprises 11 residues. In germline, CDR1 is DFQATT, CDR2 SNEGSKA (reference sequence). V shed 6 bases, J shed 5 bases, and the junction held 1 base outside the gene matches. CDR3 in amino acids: CSAGQGNEQYF. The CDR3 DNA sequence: TGCAGTGCGGGACAGGGGAACGAGCAGTACTTC.

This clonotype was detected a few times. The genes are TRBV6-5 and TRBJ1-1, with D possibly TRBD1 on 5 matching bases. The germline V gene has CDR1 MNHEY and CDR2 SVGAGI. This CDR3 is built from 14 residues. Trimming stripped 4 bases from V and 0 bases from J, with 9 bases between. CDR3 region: CASSFRDLNTEAFF. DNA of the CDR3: TGTGCCAGCAGTTTTCGGGACCTGAACACTGAAGCTTTCTTT.

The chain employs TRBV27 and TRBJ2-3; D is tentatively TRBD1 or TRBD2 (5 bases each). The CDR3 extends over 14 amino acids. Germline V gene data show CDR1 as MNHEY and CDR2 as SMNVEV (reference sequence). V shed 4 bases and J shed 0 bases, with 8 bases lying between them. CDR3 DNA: TGTGCCAGCAGTTGGGACCCTAGCACAGATACGCAGTATTTT. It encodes CASSWDPSTDTQYF.

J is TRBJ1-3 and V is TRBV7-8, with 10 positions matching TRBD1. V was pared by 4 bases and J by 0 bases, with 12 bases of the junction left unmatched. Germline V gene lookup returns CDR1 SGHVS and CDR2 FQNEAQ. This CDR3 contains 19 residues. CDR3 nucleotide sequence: TGTGCCAGCAGCTCGATTACCGGGACAGGGGCCAGCTCTGGAAACACCATATATTTT. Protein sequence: CASSSITGTGASSGNTIYF.

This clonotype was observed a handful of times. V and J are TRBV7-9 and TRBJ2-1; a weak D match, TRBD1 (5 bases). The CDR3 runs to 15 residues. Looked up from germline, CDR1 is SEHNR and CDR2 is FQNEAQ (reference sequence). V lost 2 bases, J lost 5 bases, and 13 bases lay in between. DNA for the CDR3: TGTGCCAGCAGCTTATTACAGGACGTCAACAATGAGCAGTTCTTC. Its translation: CASSLLQDVNNEQFF.

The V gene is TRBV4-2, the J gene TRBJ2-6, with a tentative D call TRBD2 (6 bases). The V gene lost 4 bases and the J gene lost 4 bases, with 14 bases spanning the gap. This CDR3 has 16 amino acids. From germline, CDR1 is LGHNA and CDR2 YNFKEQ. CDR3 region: CASSLSPSDGANVLTF. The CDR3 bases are TGTGCCAGCAGCCTGTCGCCTAGCGACGGGGCCAACGTCCTGACTTTC.

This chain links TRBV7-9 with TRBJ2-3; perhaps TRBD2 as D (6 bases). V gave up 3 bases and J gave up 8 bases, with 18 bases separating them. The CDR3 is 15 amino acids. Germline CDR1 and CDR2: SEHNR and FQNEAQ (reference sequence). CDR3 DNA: TGTGCCAGCAGCTTCCGCGGGGCCCCCCTGGGTACGCAGTATTTT. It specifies CASSFRGAPLGTQYF.

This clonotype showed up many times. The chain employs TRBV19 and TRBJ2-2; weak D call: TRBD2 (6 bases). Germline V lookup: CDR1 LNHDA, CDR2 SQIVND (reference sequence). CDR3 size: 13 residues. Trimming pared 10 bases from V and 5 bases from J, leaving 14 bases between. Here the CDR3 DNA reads TGTGCCACCTATGCTGGGGGGACCGGGGAGCTGTTTTTT. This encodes CATYAGGTGELFF.

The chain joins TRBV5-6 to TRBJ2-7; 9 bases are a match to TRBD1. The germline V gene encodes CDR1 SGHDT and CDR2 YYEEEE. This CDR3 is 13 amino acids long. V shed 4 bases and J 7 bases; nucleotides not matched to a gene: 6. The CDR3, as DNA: TGTGCCAGCAGCCTGGACAGGGGAGTAGAGCAGTACTTC. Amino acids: CASSLDRGVEQYF.

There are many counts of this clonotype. CDR3 sequence reads: CASSLMLLGSGANVLTF. CDR3 sequence (DNA): TGTGCCAGCAGCTTAATGTTACTTGGATCTGGGGCCAACGTCCTGACTTTC. The rearrangement links TRBV7-3 to TRBJ2-6; D is unclear. CDR1 and CDR2 from the germline V gene are SGHTA and FQGTGA. Trimming took off 1 base at V and 1 base at J, with 11 bases between the two ends. The CDR3 is 17 residues long.

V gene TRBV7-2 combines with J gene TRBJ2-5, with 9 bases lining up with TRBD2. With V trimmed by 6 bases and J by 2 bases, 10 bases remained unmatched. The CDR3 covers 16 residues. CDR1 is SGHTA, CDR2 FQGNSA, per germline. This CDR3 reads CASRLRGLAYQETQYF. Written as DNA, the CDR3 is TGTGCCAGCAGGCTTAGGGGACTAGCTTATCAAGAGACCCAGTACTTC.

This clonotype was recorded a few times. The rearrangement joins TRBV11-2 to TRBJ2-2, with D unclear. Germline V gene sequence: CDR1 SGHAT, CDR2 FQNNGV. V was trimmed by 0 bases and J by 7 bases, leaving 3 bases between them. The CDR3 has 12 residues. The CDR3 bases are TGTGCCAGCAGCTTAGAAATCGGGGAGCTGTTTTTT. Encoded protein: CASSLEIGELFF.

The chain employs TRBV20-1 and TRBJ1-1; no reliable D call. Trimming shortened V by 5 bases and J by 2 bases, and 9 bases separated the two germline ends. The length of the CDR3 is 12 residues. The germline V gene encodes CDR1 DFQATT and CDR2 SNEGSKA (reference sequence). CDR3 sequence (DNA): TGCAGTGCTCAGGCGAATAACACTGAAGCTTTCTTT. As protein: CSAQANNTEAFF.

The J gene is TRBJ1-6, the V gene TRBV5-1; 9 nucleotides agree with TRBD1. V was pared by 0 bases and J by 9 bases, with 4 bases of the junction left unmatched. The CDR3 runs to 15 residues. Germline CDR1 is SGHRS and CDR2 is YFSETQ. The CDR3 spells CASSLDGTGLSPLHF. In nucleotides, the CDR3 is TGCGCCAGCAGCTTGGACGGGACAGGGCTTTCACCCCTCCACTTT. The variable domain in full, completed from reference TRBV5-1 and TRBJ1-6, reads KAGVTQTPRYLIKTRGQQVTLSCSPISGHRSVSWYQQTPGQGLQFLFEYFSETQRNKGNFPGRFSGRQFSNSRSEMNVSTLELGDSALYLCASSLDGTGLSPLHFGNGTRLTVT.

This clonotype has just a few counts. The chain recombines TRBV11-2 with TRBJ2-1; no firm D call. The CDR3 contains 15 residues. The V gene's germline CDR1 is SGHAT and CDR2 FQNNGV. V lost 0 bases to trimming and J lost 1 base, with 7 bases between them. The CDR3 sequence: CASSLDVSSYNEQFF. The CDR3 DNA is TGTGCCAGCAGCTTAGATGTGAGTTCCTACAATGAGCAGTTCTTC.

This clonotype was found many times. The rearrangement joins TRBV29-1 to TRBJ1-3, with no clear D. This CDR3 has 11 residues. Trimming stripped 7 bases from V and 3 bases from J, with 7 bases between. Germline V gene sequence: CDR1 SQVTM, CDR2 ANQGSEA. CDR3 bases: TGCAGCGCCCTTTATGGAAACACCATATATTTT. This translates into CSALYGNTIYF.

The CDR3 is CASSFQGAEETQYF. The CDR3 DNA reads as TGCGCCAGCAGCTTTCAAGGTGCAGAAGAGACCCAGTACTTC. This chain links TRBV5-1 with TRBJ2-5; D remains unclear. Trimming removed 2 bases at V and 3 bases at J, with 11 bases between. This CDR3 region has 14 residues. Germline CDR1 and CDR2: SGHRS and YFSETQ.

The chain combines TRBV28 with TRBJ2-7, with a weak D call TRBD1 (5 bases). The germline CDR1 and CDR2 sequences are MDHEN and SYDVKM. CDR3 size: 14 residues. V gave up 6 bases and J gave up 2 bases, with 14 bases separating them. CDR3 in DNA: TGTGCCAGCAGCCAACTCGGACATCCCTACGAGCAGTACTTC. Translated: CASSQLGHPYEQYF.

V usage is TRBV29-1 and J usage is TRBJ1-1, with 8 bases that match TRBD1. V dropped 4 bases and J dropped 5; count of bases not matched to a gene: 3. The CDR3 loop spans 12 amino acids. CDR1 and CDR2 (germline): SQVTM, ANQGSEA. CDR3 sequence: CSVAQGGTEAFF. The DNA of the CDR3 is TGCAGCGTTGCACAGGGGGGAACTGAAGCTTTCTTT.

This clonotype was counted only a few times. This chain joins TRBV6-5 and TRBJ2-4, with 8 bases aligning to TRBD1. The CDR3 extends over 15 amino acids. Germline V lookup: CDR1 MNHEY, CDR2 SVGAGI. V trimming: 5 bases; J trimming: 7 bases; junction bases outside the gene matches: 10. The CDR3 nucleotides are TGTGCCAGCAGTGAACGCCCGACAGGGGCGAACATTCAGTACTTC. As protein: CASSERPTGANIQYF.